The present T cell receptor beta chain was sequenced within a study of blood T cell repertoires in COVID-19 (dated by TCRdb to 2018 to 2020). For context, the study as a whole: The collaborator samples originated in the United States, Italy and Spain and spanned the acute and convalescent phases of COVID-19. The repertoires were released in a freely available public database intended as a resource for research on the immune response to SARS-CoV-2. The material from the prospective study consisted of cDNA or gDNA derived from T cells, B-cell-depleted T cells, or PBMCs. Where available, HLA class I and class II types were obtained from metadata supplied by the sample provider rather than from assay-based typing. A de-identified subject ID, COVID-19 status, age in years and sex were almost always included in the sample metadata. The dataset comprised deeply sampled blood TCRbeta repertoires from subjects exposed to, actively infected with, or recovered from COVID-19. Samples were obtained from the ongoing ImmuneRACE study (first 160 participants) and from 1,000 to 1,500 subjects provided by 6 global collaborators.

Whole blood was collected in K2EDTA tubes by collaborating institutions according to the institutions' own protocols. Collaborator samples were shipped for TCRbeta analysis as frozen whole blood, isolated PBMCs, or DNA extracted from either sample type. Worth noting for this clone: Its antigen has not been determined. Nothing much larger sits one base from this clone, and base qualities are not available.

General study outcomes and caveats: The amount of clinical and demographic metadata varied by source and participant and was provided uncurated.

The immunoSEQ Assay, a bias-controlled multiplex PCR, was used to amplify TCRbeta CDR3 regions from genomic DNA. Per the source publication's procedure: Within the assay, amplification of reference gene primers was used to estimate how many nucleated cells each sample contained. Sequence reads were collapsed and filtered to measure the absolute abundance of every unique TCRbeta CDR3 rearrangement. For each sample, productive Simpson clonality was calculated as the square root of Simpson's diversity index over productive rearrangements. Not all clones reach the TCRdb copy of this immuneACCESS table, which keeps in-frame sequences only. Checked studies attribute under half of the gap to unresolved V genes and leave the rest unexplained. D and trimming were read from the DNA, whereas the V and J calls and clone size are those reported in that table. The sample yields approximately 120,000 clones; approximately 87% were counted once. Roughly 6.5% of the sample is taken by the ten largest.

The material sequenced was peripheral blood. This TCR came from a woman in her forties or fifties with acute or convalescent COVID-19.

CDR3 sequence: CASSQDQQGAGELFF. In nucleotides, the sequence is TGTGCCAGCAGCCAAGATCAACAGGGGGCCGGGGAGCTGTTTTTT. The rearrangement combines TRBV3-1 (or the pseudogene TRBV3-2) with TRBJ2-2; the central 8 bases match TRBD1. CDR1 and CDR2, per the germline V gene (reference sequence), are LGHDT and YNNKEL. The CDR3 starts with the cysteine, ends with the phenylalanine, and has 15 residues. This entry keeps only the CDR3 DNA: 45 bases, framed from base 1. Trimming leaves V shorter by 0 bases and J shorter by 6 bases, with the junction holding 3 bases beyond the gene matches.